The rows below give T cell receptor beta chains drawn from one sample of a study of shared clonotypes between healthy human individuals. Produced via immunoSEQ multiplex PCR; TCRdb's table is partial and in-frame only. The table has almost 750,000 clones, 55% to 80% seen once. Material for sequencing was memory CD4+ T cells sorted from blood. These TCRs come from a woman aged 25 to 39 in good health. CDR3s include the opening cysteine and the closing phenylalanine or tryptophan. The order of the fields is V gene, D gene, J gene, clone size, CDR3 DNA, CDR3 protein. A D gene is named only where the DNA matches it firmly. Clone size, where shown, is once, few, many, or a class for clones that have expanded.

TRBV10-3	TRBD1	TRBJ2-5	-	TGTGCCATCAGGGGACAGGGGAGGGGGCAAGAGACCCAGTACTTC	CAIRGQGRGQETQYF
TRBV5-6	-	TRBJ1-1	-	TGTGCCAGCAGCTTCCCAGGGAGGTCGGAGAACACTGAAGCTTTCTTT	CASSFPGRSENTEAFF
TRBV5-1	-	TRBJ1-4	-	TGCGCCAGCGCCCAAGGGGCAAATAATGAAAAACTGTTTTTT	CASAQGANNEKLFF
TRBV27	-	TRBJ2-7	-	TGTGCCAGCAGTTCGGGACGAAACTACGAGCAGTACTTC	CASSSGRNYEQYF
TRBV10-2	TRBD2	TRBJ2-7	once	TGCGCCAGCAGTGAGAGGCTAGCGGGAGGGCCCGGGTACGAGCAGTACTTC	CASSERLAGGPGYEQYF
TRBV11-2	TRBD1	TRBJ1-1	-	TGTGCCAGCAGCTTAGGAACAGGGGGTTGGGGCACTGAAGCTTTCTTT	CASSLGTGGWGTEAFF
TRBV5-1	TRBD1	TRBJ2-7	-	TGCGCCAGCAGCTTAGGGACGGGACAGCGAGGGTACGAGCAGTACTTC	CASSLGTGQRGYEQYF
TRBV7-2	-	TRBJ2-2	few	TGTGCCAGCAGCTTACCACTCAGGGAGCTGTTTTTT	CASSLPLRELFF
TRBV7-9	-	TRBJ2-3	-	TGTGCCAGCAGCTCCTTTGGAGCGATACACACAGATACGCAGTATTTT	CASSSFGAIHTDTQYF
TRBV2	TRBD2	TRBJ2-7	few	TGTGCCAGCACAGAGCAGGGACTATTTAGCTCCTACGAGCAGTACTTC	CASTEQGLFSSYEQYF
TRBV27	-	TRBJ1-1	-	TGTGCCAGCAGTTTATCCCGGACTATGAACACTGAAGCTTTCTTT	CASSLSRTMNTEAFF
TRBV19	-	TRBJ2-6	once	TGTGCCAGTAGTGATCAGGCCGGGGCAGGGGCCAACGTCCTGACTTTC	CASSDQAGAGANVLTF
TRBV6-1	-	TRBJ2-6	-	TGTGCCAGCAGTGGGCTTGGGGCTGGGGCCAACGTCCTGACTTTC	CASSGLGAGANVLTF
TRBV28	-	TRBJ1-5	-	TGTGCCAGCAGTTTTCGCAGAAATAGCAATCAGCCCCAGCATTTT	CASSFRRNSNQPQHF
TRBV11-2	-	TRBJ1-3	-	TGTGCCAGCAGCTTAACATTAAACACCATATATTTT	CASSLTLNTIYF
TRBV5-4	TRBD2	TRBJ2-5	few	TGTGCCAGCAGTGGAACCCCACTAGCGGGAGGGCTTCAAGAGACCCAGTACTTC	CASSGTPLAGGLQETQYF
TRBV6-5	TRBD2	TRBJ2-3	-	TGTGCCAGCAGTCTTCGGACTAGCGGCACAGATACGCAGTATTTT	CASSLRTSGTDTQYF
TRBV10-3	-	TRBJ1-4	-	TGTGCCATCAGTGGGTCGGCGAGTAATGAAAAACTGTTTTTT	CAISGSASNEKLFF
TRBV2	TRBD1	TRBJ2-7	-	TGTGCCAGCAGTGAAGACGCCAGGGGGCCCGAGCAGTACTTC	CASSEDARGPEQYF
TRBV21-1	-	TRBJ2-2	-	TGTGCCAGCAGCAAAGACAGGGAAGCGACTAAATTCACCGGGGAGCTGTTTTTT	CASSKDREATKFTGELFF
TRBV6-1	TRBD2	TRBJ2-3	-	TGTGCCTCCCAGGAACTAGCGGGCACAGATACGCAGTATTTT	CASQELAGTDTQYF
TRBV19	-	TRBJ2-7	-	TGTGCCAGTAGTTACAGGACAGAGTTAGCCGGCGAGCAGTACTTC	CASSYRTELAGEQYF
TRBV6-4	-	TRBJ2-1	once	TGTGCCAGCAGTGACTCGAAAGGGATAACCTACAATGAGCAGTTCTTC	CASSDSKGITYNEQFF
TRBV7-9	TRBD1	TRBJ2-1	-	TGTGCCAGCAGCTCGAGGACAGGGGTGAACAATGAGCAGTTCTTC	CASSSRTGVNNEQFF
TRBV6-4	TRBD1	TRBJ2-1	few	TGTGCCAGCAGTGACTCATCGGCAGGGGGCCGGTTGCAGTTCTTC	CASSDSSAGGRLQFF
TRBV21-1	-	TRBJ2-5	-	TGTGCCAGCAGCAAAGCCCGGGTCCGCCAAGAGACCCAGTACTTC	CASSKARVRQETQYF
TRBV5-1	TRBD2	TRBJ2-2	-	TGCGCCAGCAGCTTGGGACTAGCTTCTGACACCGGGGAGCTGTTTTTT	CASSLGLASDTGELFF
TRBV21-1	-	TRBJ2-2	-	TGTGCCAGCCCTTGGCCAGGACTAATGAACACCGGGGAGCTGTTTTTT	CASPWPGLMNTGELFF
TRBV7-2	-	TRBJ1-1	-	TGTGCCAGCAGCCCAGGCCAGGAGAACACTGAAGCTTTCTTT	CASSPGQENTEAFF
TRBV7-2	TRBD1	TRBJ2-5	-	TGTGCCAGCAGCAAACAGGGGGACTCGGTTGAGCAGTACTTC	CASSKQGDSVEQYF
TRBV5-6	TRBD2	TRBJ2-1	-	TGTGCCAGCAGCCGGCCCCTACTAGCGGGTACCTACAATGAGCAGTTCTTC	CASSRPLLAGTYNEQFF
TRBV30	TRBD1	TRBJ2-1	-	TGTGCCTGGAGTGAACTGACAGGGAGCTCCTACAATGAGCAGTTCTTC	CAWSELTGSSYNEQFF
TRBV10-1	-	TRBJ1-2	-	TGCGCCAGCAGTCCACAGCGGGAGGGCTATGGCTACACCTTC	CASSPQREGYGYTF
TRBV4-2	TRBD1	TRBJ2-1	-	TGTGCCAGCAGCCAAAGGACAGGGATGGCCTACAATGAGCAGTTCTTC	CASSQRTGMAYNEQFF
TRBV5-1	-	TRBJ2-1	-	TGCGCCAGCAGCTTGAGTTCAGGCAGCTACAATGAGCAGTTCTTC	CASSLSSGSYNEQFF
TRBV19	-	TRBJ2-3	-	TGTGCCAGTAGTATAGGTGGGGCAGATACGCAGTATTTT	CASSIGGADTQYF
TRBV18	-	TRBJ2-5	once	TGTGCCAGCTTCCCCGGGTCAAGAACCGGTCGGCTAGAGACCCAGTACTTC	CASFPGSRTGRLETQYF
TRBV14	TRBD2	TRBJ2-1	-	TGTGCCAGCAGCCGCAGGGCGGGAGGGGCGGTTGAGCAGTTCTTC	CASSRRAGGAVEQFF
TRBV4-1	TRBD2	TRBJ2-1	-	TGCGCCAGCAGCCAAGTAAGCGGGAGGGACGCTAATGAGCAGTTCTTC	CASSQVSGRDANEQFF
TRBV6-1	TRBD1	TRBJ2-7	-	TGTGCCAGCAATAACAGGGGCTACGAGCAGTACTTC	CASNNRGYEQYF
TRBV6-1	TRBD2	TRBJ2-1	-	TGTGCCAGCAGTGGAGGACTAGCGGGCGAAGTATACAATGAGCAGTTCTTC	CASSGGLAGEVYNEQFF
TRBV5-1	-	TRBJ1-1	-	TGCGCCAGCAGCTGGGCGTTAAGGGGCGGGGACACTGAAGCTTTCTTT	CASSWALRGGDTEAFF
TRBV5-1	-	TRBJ2-7	-	TGCGCCTCTTCCGGGGCCTTTAACGACGAGCAGTACTTC	CASSGAFNDEQYF
TRBV9	TRBD2	TRBJ2-3	once	TGTGCCAGCAGCGTAGGGGCGGCTAGCGGGGAGACAGATACGCAGTATTTT	CASSVGAASGETDTQYF
TRBV2	-	TRBJ1-3	-	TGTGCCAGCAGTCCCCAGCTTACTGTCTCTGGAAACACCATATATTTT	CASSPQLTVSGNTIYF
TRBV5-1	-	TRBJ1-1	-	TGCGCCAGCAGCTTAGAGCAGAGACTGAACACTGAAGCTTTCTTT	CASSLEQRLNTEAFF
TRBV5-1	TRBD1	TRBJ1-1	-	TGCGCCAGCAGCTTGGGGTGGGACAGTCACACTGAAGCTTTCTTT	CASSLGWDSHTEAFF
TRBV7-2	-	TRBJ2-7	-	TGTGCCAGCAGCTTAGGAATGTCGGGGCAGTACTTC	CASSLGMSGQYF
TRBV6-6	-	TRBJ2-7	-	TGTGCCAGCAGTTCCAGACTCAGGTTTGAGCAGTACTTC	CASSSRLRFEQYF
TRBV5-6	TRBD2	TRBJ2-7	-	TGTGCCAGCAGCGACCGACTAGCGGGAGTGGAGCAGTACTTC	CASSDRLAGVEQYF
TRBV6-5	-	TRBJ2-7	-	TGTGCCACCCGGGACATATCCTACGAGCAGTACTTC	CATRDISYEQYF
TRBV19	-	TRBJ2-5	-	TGTGCCAGTAGTATCTGGGGGGGCCTCGGGGAGACCCAGTACTTC	CASSIWGGLGETQYF
TRBV5-1	-	TRBJ2-5	once	TGCGCCAGCAGGCCCTACAGCCGACGGACTTACCAAGAGACCCAGTACTTC	CASRPYSRRTYQETQYF